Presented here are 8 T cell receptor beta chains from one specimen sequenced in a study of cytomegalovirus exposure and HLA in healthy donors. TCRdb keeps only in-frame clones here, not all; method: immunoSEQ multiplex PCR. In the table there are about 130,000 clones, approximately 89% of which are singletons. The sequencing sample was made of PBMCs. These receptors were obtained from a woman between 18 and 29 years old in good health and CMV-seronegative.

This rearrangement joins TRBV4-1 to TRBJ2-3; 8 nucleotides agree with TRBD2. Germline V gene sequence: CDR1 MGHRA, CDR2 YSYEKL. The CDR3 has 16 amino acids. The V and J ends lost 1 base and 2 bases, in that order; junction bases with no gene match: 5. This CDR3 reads CASSQGWGLDTDTQYF. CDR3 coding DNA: TGCGCCAGCAGCCAAGGTTGGGGACTAGACACAGATACGCAGTATTTT.

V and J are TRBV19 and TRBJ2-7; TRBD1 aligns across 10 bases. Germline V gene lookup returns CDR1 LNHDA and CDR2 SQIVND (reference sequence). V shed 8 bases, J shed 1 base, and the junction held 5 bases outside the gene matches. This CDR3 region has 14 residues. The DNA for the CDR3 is TGTGCCAGTTCTTGGACAGGGGGATCCTACGAGCAGTACTTC. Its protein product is CASSWTGGSYEQYF.

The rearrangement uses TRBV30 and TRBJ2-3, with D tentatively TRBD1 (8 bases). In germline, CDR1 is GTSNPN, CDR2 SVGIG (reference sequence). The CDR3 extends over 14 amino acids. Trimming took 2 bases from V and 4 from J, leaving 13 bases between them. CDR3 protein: CAWSRTGGADTQYF. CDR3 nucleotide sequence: TGTGCCTGGAGTCGAACAGGGGGGGCAGATACGCAGTATTTT.

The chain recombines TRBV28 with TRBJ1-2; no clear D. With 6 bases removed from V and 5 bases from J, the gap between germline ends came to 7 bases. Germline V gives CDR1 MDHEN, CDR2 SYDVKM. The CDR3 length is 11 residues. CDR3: CASRSYYGYTF. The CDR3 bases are TGTGCCAGCAGGAGCTATTATGGCTACACCTTC.

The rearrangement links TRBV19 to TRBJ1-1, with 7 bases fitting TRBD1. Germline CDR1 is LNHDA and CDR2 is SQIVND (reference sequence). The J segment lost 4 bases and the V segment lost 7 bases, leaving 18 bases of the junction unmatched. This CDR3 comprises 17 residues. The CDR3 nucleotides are TGTGCCAGTAAACCCTCAACAGGGAAGGGGGCTGTCACTGAAGCTTTCTTT. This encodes CASKPSTGKGAVTEAFF.

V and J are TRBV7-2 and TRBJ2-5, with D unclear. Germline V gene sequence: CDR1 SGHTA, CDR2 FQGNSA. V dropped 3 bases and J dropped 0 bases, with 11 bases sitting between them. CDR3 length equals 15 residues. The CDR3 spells CASSFFGGNQETQYF. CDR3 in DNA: TGTGCCAGCAGCTTCTTCGGCGGAAACCAAGAGACCCAGTACTTC.

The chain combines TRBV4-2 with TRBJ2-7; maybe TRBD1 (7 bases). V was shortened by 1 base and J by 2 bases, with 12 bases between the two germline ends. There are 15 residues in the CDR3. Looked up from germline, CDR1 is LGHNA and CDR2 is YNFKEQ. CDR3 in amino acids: CASSQALRGAYEQYF. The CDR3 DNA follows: TGTGCCAGCAGCCAAGCCCTCAGGGGGGCCTACGAGCAGTACTTC.

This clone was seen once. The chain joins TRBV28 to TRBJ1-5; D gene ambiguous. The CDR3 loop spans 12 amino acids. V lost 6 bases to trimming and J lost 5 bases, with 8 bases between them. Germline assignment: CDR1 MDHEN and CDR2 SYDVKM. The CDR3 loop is CASRLRDQPQHF. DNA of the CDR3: TGTGCCAGCAGATTAAGAGATCAGCCCCAGCATTTT.